Below are 30 T cell receptor beta chains sequenced from a single sample in a study of T cells in Graves' hyperthyroidism and ophthalmopathy. Template material for amplifying TCR beta CDR3 regions consisted of RNA transcripts. A set of HTBI primers served as the primers for a first-round RT-PCR of the TCR CDR3. From the multiplex PCR reads, TCRdb called clonotypes with MiXCR, one entry per CDR3 protein. The sample lists roughly 200,000 distinct CDR3 sequences; around a sixth were seen once. Sequenced material: blood. These receptors came from a woman aged 45-65 years with Graves' hyperthyroidism.

The V gene is TRBV18, the J gene TRBJ1-5; the D gene is possibly TRBD1 (6 bases). Germline values: CDR1 KGHSH, CDR2 LQKENI. Trimming stripped 4 bases from V and 0 bases from J, with 10 bases between. The CDR3 length is 15 residues. The CDR3 spells CASSRQAYSNQPQHF. CDR3 DNA sequence: TGTGCCAGCTCACGACAGGCCTATAGCAATCAGCCCCAGCATTTT.

This clonotype was seen more than once but under ten times. The CDR3 region is CASRRATSGRSPYNEQFF. CDR3 in DNA: TGTGCCAGCAGGAGAGCGACTAGCGGGAGGAGTCCCTACAATGAGCAGTTCTTC. J is TRBJ2-1 and V is TRBV12-3 or TRBV12-4, with TRBD2 matching 13 bases. V was clipped by 6 bases and J by 2 bases; unmatched bases: 10. The CDR3 length is 18 residues.

This clonotype was seen many times. The V gene is TRBV6-1, the J gene TRBJ1-2; 8 positions agree with TRBD1. The ends lost 5 bases at V and 2 bases at J; junction bases unmatched: 4. The germline V gene encodes CDR1 MNHNS and CDR2 SASEGT. The CDR3 extends over 14 amino acids. The CDR3 region is CASSSRTGNYGYTF. CDR3 sequence (DNA): TGTGCCAGCAGTTCCCGGACAGGGAACTATGGCTACACCTTC.

There are a few counts of this clonotype. This chain joins TRBV13 and TRBJ2-7; D is possibly TRBD2 (5 bases). The CDR3 covers 12 residues. The V end lost 4 bases, the J end lost 5 bases, and 9 bases lay between the germline ends. Per germline, CDR1 PRHDT and CDR2 FYEKMQ (reference sequence). The CDR3 DNA sequence: TGTGCCAGCAGCTCCGGACTCGACGAGCAGTACTTC. Its translation: CASSSGLDEQYF.

Ten or more counts support this clonotype. The CDR3 reads CASSLASEWTDTQYF. CDR3 nucleotides: TGTGCCAGCAGTTTAGCTAGCGAGTGGACAGATACGCAGTATTTT. The chain has TRBV28 and TRBJ2-3, with D possibly being TRBD2 (6 bases). Germline values: CDR1 MDHEN, CDR2 SYDVKM. The V gene lost 2 bases and the J gene lost 3 bases, with 12 bases spanning the gap. The length of the CDR3 is 15 residues.

This clonotype has ten or more counts. This rearrangement joins TRBV30 to TRBJ2-7; D might be TRBD2 (5 bases). The CDR3 runs 13 residues. Per the germline V gene, CDR1 is GTSNPN and CDR2 is SVGIG (reference sequence). Trimming stripped 2 bases from V and 3 bases from J, with 11 bases between. This CDR3 is CAWSIQTIYEQYF. The CDR3 nucleotides read TGTGCCTGGAGTATACAGACTATCTACGAGCAGTACTTC. The full variable domain, with the rest looked up from reference TRBV30 and TRBJ2-7, is SQTIHQWPATLVQPVGSPLSLECTVEGTSNPNLYWYRQAAGRGLQLLFYSVGIGQISSEVPQNLSASRPQDRQFILSSKKLLLSDSGFYLCAWSIQTIYEQYFGPGTRLTVT.

This clonotype has ten or more counts. This chain joins TRBV12-3 or TRBV12-4 and TRBJ1-2; 9 nucleotides match TRBD1. CDR3 length: 15 amino acids. Trimming removed 7 bases from V and 4 bases from J; junction bases left unmatched: 10. Here the CDR3 reads CASTSRTGARYGYTF. The CDR3 DNA follows: TGTGCCAGCACCTCCCGGACAGGGGCGCGCTATGGCTACACCTTC.

This clonotype was observed many times. The chain recombines TRBV2 with TRBJ1-1; a possible D gene is TRBD1 (6 bases). With 1 base removed from V and 1 base from J, the gap between germline ends came to 10 bases. Looked up from germline, CDR1 is SNHLY and CDR2 is FYNNEI. CDR3 length: 15 residues. For the CDR3, the DNA is TGTGCCAGCAGTGAAGAGGGGGGACAGAACACTGAAGCTTTCTTT. Protein sequence: CASSEEGGQNTEAFF.

This rearrangement joins TRBV6-1 to TRBJ2-4; 8 bases match TRBD1. There are 14 residues in the CDR3. CDR1 is MNHNS, CDR2 SASEGT, per germline. V lost 6 bases to trimming and J lost 3 bases; unmatched junction nucleotides: 4. DNA for the CDR3: TGTGCCAGCAGGCAAACAGGGGGCAAAAACATTCAGTACTTC. It is translated as CASRQTGGKNIQYF.

This clonotype showed up many times. The rearrangement links TRBV3-1 to TRBJ1-1, with D tentatively TRBD1 (6 bases). V lost 1 base, J lost 6 bases, and 15 bases lay in between. Germline V gene sequence: CDR1 LGHDT, CDR2 YNNKEL (reference sequence). The CDR3 extends over 15 amino acids. The CDR3 DNA is TGTGCCAGCAGCCAAGCAACAGGGCTTGGCTCTGAAGCTTTCTTT. Its translation is CASSQATGLGSEAFF.

This rearrangement joins TRBV7-9 to TRBJ2-5; maybe TRBD2 (6 bases). Germline assignment: CDR1 SEHNR and CDR2 FQNEAQ (reference sequence). This CDR3 contains 11 residues. Between the trimmed V and J ends, which lost 8 bases and 14 bases, there was a span of 18 bases. CDR3 protein: CASGNGAGSYF. The CDR3 nucleotides read TGTGCCAGCGGAAACGGCGCGGGAAGTTACTTC.

There are many counts of this clonotype. This chain links TRBV20-1 with TRBJ2-3; possibly TRBD2 for D (6 bases). Trimming pared 6 bases from V and 4 bases from J, leaving 20 bases between. The germline V gene encodes CDR1 DFQATT and CDR2 SNEGSKA (reference sequence). This CDR3 is built from 15 residues. In DNA form, the CDR3 reads TGCAGTGCCAACCGCGTCGGGAGTGGTGCAGATACGCAGTATTTT. Its translation: CSANRVGSGADTQYF.

The gene calls are TRBV7-2 and TRBJ2-7, with 11 bases aligning to TRBD2. In germline, CDR1 is SGHTA, CDR2 FQGNSA. This CDR3 is built from 20 residues. The junction had 18 bases not matched to a gene; V was cut back by 5 bases and J by 0 bases. This CDR3 reads CASSIRTSGLAAGDSYEQYF. CDR3 DNA sequence: TGTGCCAGCAGCATACGCACTTCGGGACTAGCGGCCGGAGACTCCTACGAGCAGTACTTC.

This clonotype was seen many times. The J gene is TRBJ2-7, the V gene TRBV20-1; D is perhaps TRBD1 (5 bases). The germline gives CDR1 DFQATT, CDR2 SNEGSKA (reference sequence). The CDR3 loop spans 17 amino acids. V dropped 4 bases and J dropped 2 bases, with 24 bases sitting between them. The CDR3: CSATTQTETFQTYEQYF. Written as DNA, the CDR3 is TGCAGTGCTACTACTCAGACAGAAACTTTCCAAACCTACGAGCAGTACTTC.

On this clonotype itself: A much larger clone differs by one base, so this may be a read error. This chain connects TRBV29-1 to TRBJ1-1; TRBD1 agrees at 7 bases. Per the germline V gene, CDR1 is SQVTM and CDR2 is ANQGSEA. The CDR3 extends over 13 amino acids. With 7 bases clipped from V and 4 bases from J, the junction kept 9 bases outside the gene matches. CDR3: CSGSTGAITEAFF. The CDR3 coding sequence is TGCAGCGGATCAACAGGGGCCATCACTGAAGCTTTCTTT.

This clonotype came up a few times. V and J are TRBV5-8 and TRBJ2-1; tentatively, D is TRBD1 (6 bases). This CDR3 comprises 18 residues. Trimming removed 4 bases from V and 3 bases from J, with 23 bases in between. Germline assignment: CDR1 SGHTS and CDR2 YDEGEE. The CDR3 nucleotides read TGTGCCAGCAGCCAAAACCAAGGACAGCTTAATCGCTACAATGAGCAGTTCTTC. It encodes CASSQNQGQLNRYNEQFF.

This clonotype was seen repeatedly, ten times or more. The rearrangement joins TRBV10-3 to TRBJ1-1; 7 positions agree with TRBD1. The junction had 5 bases not matched to a gene; V was cut back by 5 bases and J by 2 bases. This CDR3 contains 14 residues. Germline V lookup: CDR1 ENHRY, CDR2 SYGVKD. CDR3 bases: TGTGCCATCAGTCTGGGGGACAGCAACACTGAAGCTTTCTTT. Translated, it gives CAISLGDSNTEAFF.

This clonotype has more than one count but fewer than ten. The V call is TRBV19, the J call TRBJ2-1, with TRBD1 as a possible D gene (6 bases). The CDR3 runs 12 residues. Germline-derived CDR1 and CDR2 are LNHDA and SQIVND (reference sequence). Trimming removed 7 bases from V and 12 bases from J, with 16 bases in between. The CDR3 sequence: CASMGDNRWQFF. The CDR3 nucleotides are TGTGCCAGTATGGGGGACAACCGTTGGCAGTTCTTC.

This clonotype was detected many times. CDR3 loop: CATSRTSEDGYTF. CDR3 sequence (DNA): TGTGCCACCAGCAGAACCTCGGAGGATGGCTACACCTTC. The chain carries TRBV15 and TRBJ1-2; no definite D call. The germline CDR1 and CDR2 sequences are LNHNV and YYDKDF (reference sequence). Trimming shortened V by 2 bases and J by 6 bases, and 10 bases separated the two germline ends. This CDR3 is 13 amino acids long.

V usage is TRBV2 and J usage is TRBJ2-2, with no clear D. The germline V gene encodes CDR1 SNHLY and CDR2 FYNNEI. CDR3 size: 15 residues. Trimming removed 7 bases at V and 3 bases at J, with 15 bases between. CDR3 in DNA: TGTGCCAGCACTTCCTTAAGGGCGGACACCGGGGAGCTGTTTTTT. As protein: CASTSLRADTGELFF. The entire variable domain, with the rest obtained from reference TRBV2 and TRBJ2-2, is as follows: EPEVTQTPSHQVTQMGQEVILRCVPISNHLYFYWYRQILGQKVEFLVSFYNNEISEKSEIFDDQFSVERPDGSNFTLKIRSTKLEDSAMYFCASTSLRADTGELFFGEGSRLTVL.

This clonotype showed up many times. The chain combines TRBV27 with TRBJ1-5; D uncertain. Trimming removed 3 bases from V and 4 bases from J, with 10 bases in between. This CDR3 comprises 14 residues. CDR1 MNHEY and CDR2 SMNVEV come from the germline V gene (reference sequence). DNA for the CDR3: TGTGCCAGCAGTTTCGGCAGAGATAATCAGCCCCAGCATTTT. Protein product: CASSFGRDNQPQHF.

This clonotype was seen ten or more times. The chain employs TRBV27 and TRBJ1-1; D call uncertain. The germline CDR1 and CDR2 sequences are MNHEY and SMNVEV (reference sequence). V was trimmed by 10 bases and J by 6 bases, leaving 21 bases between them. CDR3 length equals 14 residues. This CDR3 reads CATLLTPNGPEAFF. The CDR3 nucleotides are TGTGCCACCCTGCTAACACCGAACGGCCCTGAAGCTTTCTTT.

The sample holds many counts of this clonotype. The chain combines TRBV5-1 with TRBJ1-1, with TRBD1 as a possible D gene (6 bases). Trimming cost V 4 bases and J 1 base, with 14 bases left between them. Germline-derived CDR1 and CDR2 are SGHRS and YFSETQ. The CDR3 totals 15 residues. The CDR3 sequence is CASSLRQAENTEAFF. CDR3 DNA: TGCGCCAGCAGCCTGAGACAGGCCGAGAACACTGAAGCTTTCTTT.

The genes are TRBV12-3 or TRBV12-4 and TRBJ2-1; no reliable D call. This CDR3 has 12 residues. Trimming removed 3 bases at V and 10 bases at J, with 10 bases between. This CDR3 is CASSFSGVEQFF. The CDR3, as DNA: TGTGCCAGCAGTTTCTCCGGAGTCGAGCAGTTCTTC.

This sequence joins TRBV5-1 and TRBJ2-5, with D possibly TRBD1 on 5 matching bases. CDR1 is SGHRS and CDR2 is YFSETQ in the germline V gene. V was clipped by 2 bases and J by 3 bases, with 11 bases between them. There are 14 residues in the CDR3. CDR3 sequence (DNA): TGCGCCAGCAGCTTAGGGCAGGGTGAAGAGACCCAGTACTTC. Amino acid sequence: CASSLGQGEETQYF.

V is TRBV7-3 and J is TRBJ2-1; D ambiguous. V dropped 4 bases and J dropped 5 bases, with 9 bases sitting between them. Germline assignment: CDR1 SGHTA and CDR2 FQGTGA. This CDR3 is 13 amino acids long. The DNA for the CDR3 is TGTGCCAGCAGCTCCAATCCTAACAATGAGCAGTTCTTC. This codes for CASSSNPNNEQFF.

This clonotype was counted at least ten times. The CDR3 DNA follows: TGTGCCAGCAGCTTTGTTACAGGCCCCGCTGGGGCCAACGTCCTGACTTTC. Amino acids: CASSFVTGPAGANVLTF. The V gene is TRBV11-1, the J gene TRBJ2-6; weak D call: TRBD1 (5 bases). The CDR3 has 17 amino acids. Trimming took 3 bases from V and 2 from J, leaving 14 bases between them. The germline V gene has CDR1 SGHAT and CDR2 FQDESV (reference sequence).

This clonotype was seen only a few times. J is TRBJ2-3 and V is TRBV4-1, with 10 bases lining up with TRBD2. V shed 0 bases and J 0 bases; nucleotides not matched to a gene: 6. Germline CDR1 is MGHRA and CDR2 is YSYEKL. CDR3 length: 18 residues. The CDR3 coding sequence is TGCGCCAGCAGCCAAGAATTCGGGACTAGCGTGAGCACAGATACGCAGTATTTT. Protein: CASSQEFGTSVSTDTQYF.

The chain links TRBV14 to TRBJ2-2; D unclear. V lost 4 bases and J 0 bases, leaving 9 bases between the germline ends. Germline V lookup: CDR1 SGHDN, CDR2 FVKESK. This CDR3 spans 15 amino acids. DNA of the CDR3: TGTGCCAGCAGCCTTCAACTACCGAACACCGGGGAGCTGTTTTTT. Protein: CASSLQLPNTGELFF.

This clonotype was observed a handful of times. V is TRBV29-1 and J is TRBJ2-5, with D unresolved. Germline CDR1 SQVTM, CDR2 ANQGSEA. The CDR3 is 12 residues long. The V end was cut by 7 bases, the J end by 1 base, with 10 bases between. CDR3 DNA sequence: TGCAGCGCAACGGAGTTCCAAGAGACCCAGTACTTC. Protein: CSATEFQETQYF.